This entry is about one TCR beta chain. The CDR3 is made up of 15 amino acids. V was cut by 6 bases and J by 5 bases, with 19 bases left in between. Germline V gene lookup returns CDR1 SGHVS and CDR2 FNYEAQ. These data are taken from a study of OX40 agonist ivuxolimab in advanced cancers. Produced via immunoSEQ multiplex PCR; TCRdb's table is partial and in-frame only. Of 45,000 to 50,000 clones listed, roughly 91% are singletons. The source of this sequence is an adult with an advanced solid tumor such as melanoma, head and neck, liver or kidney cancer. Source: CD4+ or CD8+ T cells sorted from blood, taken in a trial of the OX40 agonist ivuxolimab. The rearrangement links TRBV7-6 to TRBJ2-5, with D unclear. The CDR3, as DNA: TGTGCCAGCAGGAGAGAGGCTCTCGGACGGGAGACCCAGTACTTC. It encodes CASRREALGRETQYF.